These T cell receptor beta chains were read from a single sample in a study of cytomegalovirus exposure and HLA in healthy donors. Clones were sequenced by immunoSEQ multiplex PCR, and TCRdb holds only the in-frame ones, with some missing. The sample has around 130,000 clones; roughly 70% are singletons. The sample consisted of PBMCs. These receptors all stem from a woman between 40 and 55 years old in good health and CMV-seropositive. CDR3s include the opening cysteine and the closing phenylalanine or tryptophan.

J gene	V gene	CDR3 length	CDR3 protein
TRBJ1-1	TRBV6-1	13	CASSEIADTEAFF
TRBJ2-1	TRBV30	14	CAWSVRERYNEQFF
TRBJ1-5	TRBV4-2	14	CASSRDRAGQPQHF
TRBJ2-3	TRBV9	19	CASSLPGLAGATSTDTQYF
TRBJ2-3	TRBV11-1	14	CASSRDSPPDTQYF
TRBJ2-5	TRBV7-3	15	CASSLNRGSQETQYF
TRBJ2-3	TRBV18	17	CASSPPDASGPFRTQYF
TRBJ2-2	TRBV5-4	15	CASSFGGRWTGELFF
TRBJ1-2	TRBV6-6	14	CASSPDRVDYGYTF
TRBJ1-1	TRBV5-1	15	CASSLGQHMNTEAFF
TRBJ2-5	TRBV30	15	CAWSVFLGAGETQYF
TRBJ1-2	TRBV30	12	CAWSEQFYGYTF
TRBJ1-2	TRBV27	13	CASRWGLNYGYTF
TRBJ2-3	TRBV4-2	13	CASSLDHQRTQYF
TRBJ2-2	TRBV19	14	CATPRLAGTGELFF